This entry concerns a single T cell receptor (beta chain). Its antigen is unidentified. This specimen comes from a study of identical twins. CDR3 length: 15 amino acids. The germline CDR1 and CDR2 sequences are KGHDR and SFDVKD. Trimming took off 3 bases at V and 4 bases at J, with 12 bases between the two ends. TCRdb itself ran the 5' RACE reads through MiXCR, one entry per CDR3 protein. The table has roughly 770,000 distinct CDR3 sequences, around a sixth seen once. Everyone who gave samples was a healthy Caucasian. Study-level results: Without tracking the same donors, conclusions rested on cross-sectional statistical analysis.

These data also featured in a second study, about T cells expressing NK-cell markers. That source reports: Most of the eight sequenced donors were HCMV-seropositive; one was seronegative.

This TCR was recovered from a woman younger than 35 in good health. The sequenced sample was PBMCs. The chain joins TRBV24-1 to TRBJ2-1, with D perhaps TRBD1 (6 bases). DNA of the CDR3: TGTGCCACCAGTGATCGACAGGCTGGGTACAATGAGCAGTTCTTC. Amino acids: CATSDRQAGYNEQFF.